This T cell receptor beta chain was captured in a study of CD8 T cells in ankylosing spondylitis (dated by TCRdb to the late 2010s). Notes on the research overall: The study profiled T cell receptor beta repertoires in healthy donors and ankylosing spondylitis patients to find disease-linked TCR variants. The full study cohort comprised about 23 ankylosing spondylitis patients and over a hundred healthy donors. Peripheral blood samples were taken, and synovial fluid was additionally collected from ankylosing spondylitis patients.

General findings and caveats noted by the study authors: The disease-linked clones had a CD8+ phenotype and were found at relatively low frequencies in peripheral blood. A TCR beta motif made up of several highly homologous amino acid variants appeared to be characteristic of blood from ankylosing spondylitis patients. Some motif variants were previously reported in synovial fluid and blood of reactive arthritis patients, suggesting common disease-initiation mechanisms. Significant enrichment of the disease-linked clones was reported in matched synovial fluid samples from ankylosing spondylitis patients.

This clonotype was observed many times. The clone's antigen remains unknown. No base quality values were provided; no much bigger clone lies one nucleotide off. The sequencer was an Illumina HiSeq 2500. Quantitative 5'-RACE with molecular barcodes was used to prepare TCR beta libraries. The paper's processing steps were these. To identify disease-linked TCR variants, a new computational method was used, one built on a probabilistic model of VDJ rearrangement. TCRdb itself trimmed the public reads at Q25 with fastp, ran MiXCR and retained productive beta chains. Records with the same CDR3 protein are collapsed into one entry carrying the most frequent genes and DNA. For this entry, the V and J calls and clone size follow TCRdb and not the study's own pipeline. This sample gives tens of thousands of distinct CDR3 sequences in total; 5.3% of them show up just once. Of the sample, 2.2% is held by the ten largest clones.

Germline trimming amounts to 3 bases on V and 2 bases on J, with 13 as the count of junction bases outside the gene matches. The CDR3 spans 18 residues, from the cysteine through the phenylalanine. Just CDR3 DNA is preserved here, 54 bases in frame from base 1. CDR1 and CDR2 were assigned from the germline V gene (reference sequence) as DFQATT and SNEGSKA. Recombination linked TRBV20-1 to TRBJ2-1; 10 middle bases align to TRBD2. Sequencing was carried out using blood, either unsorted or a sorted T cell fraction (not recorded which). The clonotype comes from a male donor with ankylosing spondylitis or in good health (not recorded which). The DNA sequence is TGCAGTGCTAGGGCTAACCCACTAGCGGGGCGAACCTACAATGAGCAGTTCTTC. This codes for CSARANPLAGRTYNEQFF.